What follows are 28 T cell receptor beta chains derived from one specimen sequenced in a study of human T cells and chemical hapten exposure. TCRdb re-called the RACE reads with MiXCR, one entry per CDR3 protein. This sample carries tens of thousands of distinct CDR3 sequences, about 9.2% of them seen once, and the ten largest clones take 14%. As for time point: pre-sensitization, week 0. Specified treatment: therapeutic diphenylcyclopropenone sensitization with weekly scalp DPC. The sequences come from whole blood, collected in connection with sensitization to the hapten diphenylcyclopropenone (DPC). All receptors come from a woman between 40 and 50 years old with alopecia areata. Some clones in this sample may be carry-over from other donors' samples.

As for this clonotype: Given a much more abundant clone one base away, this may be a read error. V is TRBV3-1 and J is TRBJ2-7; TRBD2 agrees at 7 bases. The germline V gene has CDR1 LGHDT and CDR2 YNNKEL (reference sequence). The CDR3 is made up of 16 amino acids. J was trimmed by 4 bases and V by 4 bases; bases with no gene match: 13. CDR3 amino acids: CASSPVGGLVVYEQYF. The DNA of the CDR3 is TGTGCCAGCAGCCCAGTGGGCGGACTAGTGGTATACGAGCAGTACTTC.

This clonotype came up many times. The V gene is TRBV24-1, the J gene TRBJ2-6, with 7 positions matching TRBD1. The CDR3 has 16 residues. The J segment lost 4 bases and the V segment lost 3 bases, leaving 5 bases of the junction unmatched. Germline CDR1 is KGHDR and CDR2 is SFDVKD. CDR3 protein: CATSDGTGDGANVLTF. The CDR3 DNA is TGTGCCACCAGTGATGGTACAGGGGACGGGGCCAACGTCCTGACTTTC.

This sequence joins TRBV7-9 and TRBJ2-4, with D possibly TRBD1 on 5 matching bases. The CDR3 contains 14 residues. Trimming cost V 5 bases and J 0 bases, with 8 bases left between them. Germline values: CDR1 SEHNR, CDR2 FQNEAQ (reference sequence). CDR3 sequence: CASSAQGAKNIQYF. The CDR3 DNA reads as TGTGCCAGCAGCGCCCAGGGAGCCAAAAACATTCAGTACTTC.

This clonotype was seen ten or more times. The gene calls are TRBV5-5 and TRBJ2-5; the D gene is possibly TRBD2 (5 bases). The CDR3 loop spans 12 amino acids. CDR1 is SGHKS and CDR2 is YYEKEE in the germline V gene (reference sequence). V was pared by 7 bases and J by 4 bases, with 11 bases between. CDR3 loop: CASGRTGETQYF. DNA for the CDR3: TGTGCCAGCGGGCGGACTGGAGAGACCCAGTACTTC.

The CDR3 region has the DNA TGCGCCAGCAGCCCCCGGAGGGGTCAAGAGACCCAGTACTTC. Its translation is CASSPRRGQETQYF. The chain carries TRBV4-1 and TRBJ2-5; possibly TRBD2 for D (6 bases). This CDR3 spans 14 amino acids. The germline CDR1 and CDR2 sequences are MGHRA and YSYEKL. V lost 4 bases to trimming and J lost 2 bases, with 11 bases between them.

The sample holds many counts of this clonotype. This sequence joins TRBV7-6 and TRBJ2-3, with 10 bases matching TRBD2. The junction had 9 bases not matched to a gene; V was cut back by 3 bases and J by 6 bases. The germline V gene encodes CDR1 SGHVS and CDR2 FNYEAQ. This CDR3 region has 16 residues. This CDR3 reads CASSFTPSGGSDTQYF. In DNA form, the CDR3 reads TGTGCCAGCAGCTTTACCCCTAGCGGGGGAAGCGATACGCAGTATTTT. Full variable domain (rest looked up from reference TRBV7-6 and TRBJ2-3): GAGVSQSPRYKVTKRGQDVALRCDPISGHVSLYWYRQALGQGPEFLTYFNYEAQQDKSGLPNDRFSAERPEGSISTLTIQRTEQRDSAMYRCASSFTPSGGSDTQYFGPGTRLTVL.

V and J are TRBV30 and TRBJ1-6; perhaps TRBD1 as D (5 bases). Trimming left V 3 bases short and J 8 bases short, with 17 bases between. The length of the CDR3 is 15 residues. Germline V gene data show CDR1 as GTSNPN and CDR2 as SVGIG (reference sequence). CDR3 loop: CAWRYGGIRDSPLHF. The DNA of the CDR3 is TGTGCCTGGAGATACGGGGGAATACGTGATTCACCCCTCCACTTT.

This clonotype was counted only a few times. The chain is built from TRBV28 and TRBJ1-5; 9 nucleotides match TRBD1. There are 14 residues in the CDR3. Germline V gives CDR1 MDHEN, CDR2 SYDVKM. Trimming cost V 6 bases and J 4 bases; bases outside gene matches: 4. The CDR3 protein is CASRRTGVNQPQHF. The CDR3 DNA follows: TGTGCCAGCAGAAGGACAGGGGTGAATCAGCCCCAGCATTTT.

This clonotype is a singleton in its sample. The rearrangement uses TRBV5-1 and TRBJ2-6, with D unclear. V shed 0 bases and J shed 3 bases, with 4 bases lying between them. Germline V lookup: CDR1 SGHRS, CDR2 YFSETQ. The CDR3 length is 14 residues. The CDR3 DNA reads TGCGCCAGCAGCTTGGCCTATGGGGCCAACGTCCTGACTTTC. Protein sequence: CASSLAYGANVLTF.

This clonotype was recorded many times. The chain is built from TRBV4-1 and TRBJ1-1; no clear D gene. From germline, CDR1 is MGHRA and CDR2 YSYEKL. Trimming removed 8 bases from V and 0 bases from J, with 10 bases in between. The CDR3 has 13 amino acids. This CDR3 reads CASSRAMNTEAFF. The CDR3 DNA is TGCGCCAGCTCCCGGGCCATGAACACTGAAGCTTTCTTT.

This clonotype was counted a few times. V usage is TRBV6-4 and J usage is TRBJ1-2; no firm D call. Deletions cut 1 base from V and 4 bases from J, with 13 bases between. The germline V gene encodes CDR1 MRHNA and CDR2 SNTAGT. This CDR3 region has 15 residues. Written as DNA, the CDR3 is TGTGCCAGCAGTGACTGGTTGGGCGCCGCCTATGGCTACACCTTC. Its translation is CASSDWLGAAYGYTF.

The DNA of the CDR3 is TGTGCCAGCAGTTTAAGCGAGGCAGGGGGTGATCAGCCCCAGCATTTT. Protein: CASSLSEAGGDQPQHF. This chain connects TRBV12-3 or TRBV12-4 to TRBJ1-5, with TRBD1 matching over 7 bases. The CDR3 is 16 amino acids. V lost 2 bases to trimming and J lost 5 bases; unmatched junction nucleotides: 9.

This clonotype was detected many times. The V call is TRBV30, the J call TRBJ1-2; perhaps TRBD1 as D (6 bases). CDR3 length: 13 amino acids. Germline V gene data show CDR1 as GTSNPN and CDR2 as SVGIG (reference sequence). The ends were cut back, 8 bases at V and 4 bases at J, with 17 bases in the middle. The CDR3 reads CATPRGGTYGYTF. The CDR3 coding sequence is TGTGCCACACCCCGGGGGGGCACCTATGGCTACACCTTC.

The CDR3 DNA sequence: TGTGCCAGCAGCGCCCCTAGCGGGGGGCGCACAGATACGCAGTATTTT. It translates to CASSAPSGGRTDTQYF. The V and J genes are TRBV5-6 and TRBJ2-3, with 11 bases fitting TRBD2. This CDR3 spans 16 amino acids. Germline CDR1 and CDR2: SGHDT and YYEEEE. Germline trimming cut 4 bases from V and 1 base from J; bases unmatched to any gene: 5.

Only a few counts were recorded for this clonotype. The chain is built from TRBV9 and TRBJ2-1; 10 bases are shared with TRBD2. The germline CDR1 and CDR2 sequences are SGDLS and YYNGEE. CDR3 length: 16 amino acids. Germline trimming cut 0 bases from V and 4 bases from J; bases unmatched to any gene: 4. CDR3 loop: CASSVAPSGGYNEQFF. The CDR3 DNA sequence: TGTGCCAGCAGCGTAGCACCTAGCGGGGGTTACAATGAGCAGTTCTTC.

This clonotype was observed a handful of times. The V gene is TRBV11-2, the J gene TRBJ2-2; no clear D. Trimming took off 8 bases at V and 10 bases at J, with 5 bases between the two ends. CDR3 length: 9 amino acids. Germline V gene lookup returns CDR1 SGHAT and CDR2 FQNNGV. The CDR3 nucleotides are TGTGCCAGCTTTTTGGAGCTGTTTTTT. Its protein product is CASFLELFF. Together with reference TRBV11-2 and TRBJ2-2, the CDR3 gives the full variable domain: EAGVAQSPRYKIIEKRQSVAFWCNPISGHATLYWYQQILGQGPKLLIQFQNNGVVDDSQLPKDRFSAERLKGVDSTLKIQPAKLEDSAVYLCASFLELFFGEGSRLTVL.

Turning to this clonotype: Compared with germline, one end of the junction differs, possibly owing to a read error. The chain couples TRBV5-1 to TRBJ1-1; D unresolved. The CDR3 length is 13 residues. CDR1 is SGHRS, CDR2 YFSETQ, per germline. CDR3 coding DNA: TGCGCCAGCAGCTTGGTGGGTGGCGCTGAAGCTTCCTTT. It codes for CASSLVGGAEASF.

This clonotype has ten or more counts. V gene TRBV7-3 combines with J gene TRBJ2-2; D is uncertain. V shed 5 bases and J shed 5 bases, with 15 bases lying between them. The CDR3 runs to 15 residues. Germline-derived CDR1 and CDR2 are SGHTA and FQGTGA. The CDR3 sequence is CASSPRDDGTGELFF. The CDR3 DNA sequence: TGTGCCAGCAGCCCTAGGGATGATGGGACCGGGGAGCTGTTTTTT.

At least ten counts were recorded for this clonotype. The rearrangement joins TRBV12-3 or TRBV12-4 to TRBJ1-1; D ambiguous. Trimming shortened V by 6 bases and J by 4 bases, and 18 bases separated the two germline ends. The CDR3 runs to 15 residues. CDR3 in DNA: TGTGCCAGCAGCCGAGCTGATTGGGGTGGCACTGAAGCTTTCTTT. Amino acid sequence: CASSRADWGGTEAFF.

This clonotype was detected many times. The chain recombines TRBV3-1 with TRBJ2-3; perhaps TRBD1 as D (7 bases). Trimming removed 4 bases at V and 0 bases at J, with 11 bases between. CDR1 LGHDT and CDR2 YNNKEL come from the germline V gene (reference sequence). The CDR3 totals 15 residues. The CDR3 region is CASSPTGTSTDTQYF. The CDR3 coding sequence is TGTGCCAGCAGCCCGACAGGGACTAGCACAGATACGCAGTATTTT.

In DNA form, the CDR3 reads TGTGCCAGCAGCCCTGACAGATCCTCCTACAATGAGCAGTTCTTC. It codes for CASSPDRSSYNEQFF. The rearrangement joins TRBV7-9 to TRBJ2-1; tentatively, D is TRBD1 (5 bases). There are 15 residues in the CDR3. The germline V gene has CDR1 SEHNR and CDR2 FQNEAQ (reference sequence). Trimming stripped 5 bases from V and 0 bases from J, with 11 bases between. Looking up the rest from reference TRBV7-9 and TRBJ2-1 gives the full variable domain: DTGVSQNPRHKITKRGQNVTFRCDPISEHNRLYWYRQTLGQGPEFLTYFQNEAQLEKSRLLSDRFSAERPKGSFSTLEIQRTEQGDSAMYLCASSPDRSSYNEQFFGPGTRLTVL.

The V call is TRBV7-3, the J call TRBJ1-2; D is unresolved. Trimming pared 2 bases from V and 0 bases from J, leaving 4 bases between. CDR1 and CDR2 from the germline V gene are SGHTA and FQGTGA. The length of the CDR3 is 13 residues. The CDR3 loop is CASSLQPNYGYTF. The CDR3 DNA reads TGTGCCAGCAGCTTACAGCCTAACTATGGCTACACCTTC.

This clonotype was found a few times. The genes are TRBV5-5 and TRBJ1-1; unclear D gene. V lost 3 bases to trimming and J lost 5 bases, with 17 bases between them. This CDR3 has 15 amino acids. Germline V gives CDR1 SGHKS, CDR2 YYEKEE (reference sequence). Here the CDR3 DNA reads TGTGCCAGCAGCTCCCTAGGTGAGGGAAGAACTGAAGCTTTCTTT. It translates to CASSSLGEGRTEAFF. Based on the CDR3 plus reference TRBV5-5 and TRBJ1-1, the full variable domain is DAGVTQSPTHLIKTRGQQVTLRCSPISGHKSVSWYQQVLGQGPQFIFQYYEKEERGRGNFPDRFSARQFPNYSSELNVNALLLGDSALYLCASSSLGEGRTEAFFGQGTRLTVV.

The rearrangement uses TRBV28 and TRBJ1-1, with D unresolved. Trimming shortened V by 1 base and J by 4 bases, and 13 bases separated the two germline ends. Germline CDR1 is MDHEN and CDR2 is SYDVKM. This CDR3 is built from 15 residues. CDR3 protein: CASSLSGSRRTEAFF. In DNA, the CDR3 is TGTGCCAGCAGTTTATCTGGGAGTAGGCGCACTGAAGCTTTCTTT.

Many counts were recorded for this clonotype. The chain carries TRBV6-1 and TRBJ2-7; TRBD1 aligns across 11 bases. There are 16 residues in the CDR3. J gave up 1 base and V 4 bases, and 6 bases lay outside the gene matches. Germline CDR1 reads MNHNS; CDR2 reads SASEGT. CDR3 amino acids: CASSVTGTGGSYEQYF. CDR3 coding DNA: TGTGCCAGCAGTGTAACCGGGACAGGGGGTTCCTACGAGCAGTACTTC.

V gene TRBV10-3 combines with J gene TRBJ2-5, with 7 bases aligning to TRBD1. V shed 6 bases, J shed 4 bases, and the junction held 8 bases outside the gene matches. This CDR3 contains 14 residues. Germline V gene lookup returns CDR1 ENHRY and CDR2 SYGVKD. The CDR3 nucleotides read TGTGCCATCAGCTCAGGGGGAATTGGAGAGACCCAGTACTTC. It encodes CAISSGGIGETQYF.

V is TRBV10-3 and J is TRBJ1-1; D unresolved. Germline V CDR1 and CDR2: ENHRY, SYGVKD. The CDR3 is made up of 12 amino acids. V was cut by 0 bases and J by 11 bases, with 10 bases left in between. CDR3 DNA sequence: TGTGCCATCAGTGAGTCTGGGATGGAGGCTTTCTTT. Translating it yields CAISESGMEAFF.

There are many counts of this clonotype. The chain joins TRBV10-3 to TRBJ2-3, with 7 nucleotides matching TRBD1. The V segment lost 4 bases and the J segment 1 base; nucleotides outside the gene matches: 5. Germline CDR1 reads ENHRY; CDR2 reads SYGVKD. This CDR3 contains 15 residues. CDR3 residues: CAISGRTGGTDTQYF. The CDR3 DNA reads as TGTGCCATCAGTGGGCGGACAGGAGGCACAGATACGCAGTATTTT.